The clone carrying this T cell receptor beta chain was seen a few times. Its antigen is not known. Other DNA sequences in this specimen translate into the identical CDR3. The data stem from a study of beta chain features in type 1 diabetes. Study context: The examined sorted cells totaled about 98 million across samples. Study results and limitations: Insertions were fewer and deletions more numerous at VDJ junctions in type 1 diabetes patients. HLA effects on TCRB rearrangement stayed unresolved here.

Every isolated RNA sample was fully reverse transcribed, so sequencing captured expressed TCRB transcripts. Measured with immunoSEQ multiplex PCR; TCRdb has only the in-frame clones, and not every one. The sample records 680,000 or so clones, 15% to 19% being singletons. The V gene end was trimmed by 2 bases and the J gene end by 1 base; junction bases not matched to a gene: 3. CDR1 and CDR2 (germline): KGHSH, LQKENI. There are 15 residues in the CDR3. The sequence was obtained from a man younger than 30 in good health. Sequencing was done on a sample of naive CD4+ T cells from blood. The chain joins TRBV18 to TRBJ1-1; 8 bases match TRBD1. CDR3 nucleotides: TGTGCCAGCTCACCAGGGACAGGCGGGAACACTGAAGCTTTCTTT. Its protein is CASSPGTGGNTEAFF.